The 25 T cell receptor beta chains listed next were all sequenced from one sample in a study of early T cells in non-severe SARS-CoV-2 infection. TCRdb passed the 5' RACE reads through MiXCR, listing each CDR3 protein once. The data hold around 33,000 distinct CDR3 sequences, with about 7% observed a single time. Source material: whole blood. Every receptor here comes from an adult who was a healthcare worker with PCR-confirmed SARS-CoV-2 infection or an uninfected control (not recorded which).

The chain couples TRBV11-2 to TRBJ2-5; D may be TRBD2 (6 bases). V dropped 0 bases and J dropped 4 bases, with 9 bases sitting between them. There are 14 residues in the CDR3. In germline, CDR1 is SGHAT, CDR2 FQNNGV. The CDR3 sequence is CASSLDRLVETQYF. The CDR3, as DNA: TGTGCCAGCAGCTTAGATCGACTAGTAGAGACCCAGTACTTC.

This clonotype was seen many times. The V and J genes are TRBV19 and TRBJ2-6, with TRBD1 matching 8 bases. V lost 4 bases to trimming and J lost 0 bases; unmatched junction nucleotides: 8. In germline, CDR1 is LNHDA, CDR2 SQIVND (reference sequence). The CDR3 spans 18 residues. CDR3 in DNA: TGTGCCAGTAGTAACCCCGGGACAGGACGCTCTGGGGCCAACGTCCTGACTTTC. Protein: CASSNPGTGRSGANVLTF.

This clonotype was detected ten times or more. The gene calls are TRBV5-1 and TRBJ2-7; D is undetermined. The CDR3 totals 15 residues. Germline V lookup: CDR1 SGHRS, CDR2 YFSETQ. V was trimmed by 2 bases and J by 2 bases, leaving 14 bases between them. The CDR3 protein is CASSLDHDITYEQYF. The CDR3 DNA reads as TGCGCCAGCAGCTTAGACCATGACATCACCTACGAGCAGTACTTC.

This clonotype has a handful of counts. The chain carries TRBV30 and TRBJ1-2; 8 nucleotides match TRBD1. Trimming removed 4 bases from V and 5 bases from J; junction bases left unmatched: 12. CDR1 is GTSNPN and CDR2 is SVGIG in the germline V gene (reference sequence). The CDR3 loop spans 15 amino acids. The CDR3 region is CAWKGVRDRNYGYTF. The DNA for the CDR3 is TGTGCCTGGAAAGGTGTGCGGGACAGGAATTATGGCTACACCTTC.

Relative to its sample, this clonotype is medium-sized. This chain joins TRBV15 and TRBJ2-5; possibly TRBD1 for D (5 bases). Trimming removed 8 bases at V and 5 bases at J, with 15 bases between. CDR1 and CDR2 (germline): LNHNV, YYDKDF (reference sequence). This CDR3 contains 13 residues. CDR3 amino acids: CATSGIAGETQYF. Written as DNA, the CDR3 is TGTGCCACCTCCGGTATCGCAGGGGAGACCCAGTACTTC.

V usage is TRBV27 and J usage is TRBJ2-3; D uncertain. The CDR3 loop spans 13 amino acids. V was cut by 4 bases and J by 3 bases, with 8 bases left in between. Germline-derived CDR1 and CDR2 are MNHEY and SMNVEV (reference sequence). CDR3 sequence reads: CASSSVATDTQYF. In DNA, the CDR3 is TGTGCCAGCAGTTCAGTTGCAACAGATACGCAGTATTTT.

This clonotype has a count of ten or more. The chain employs TRBV30 and TRBJ1-4; D uncertain. The V gene lost 2 bases and the J gene lost 4 bases, with 23 bases spanning the gap. In germline, CDR1 is GTSNPN, CDR2 SVGIG (reference sequence). CDR3 length: 18 residues. The chain's CDR3 is CAWSTPPWRRLGNEKLFF. The DNA of the CDR3 is TGTGCCTGGAGTACCCCCCCTTGGAGGAGGCTGGGTAATGAAAAACTGTTTTTT.

This clonotype was detected many times. This chain links TRBV4-1 with TRBJ2-2, with D unresolved. Looked up from germline, CDR1 is MGHRA and CDR2 is YSYEKL. Trimming shortened V by 4 bases and J by 5 bases, and 5 bases separated the two germline ends. The CDR3 covers 12 residues. CDR3 nucleotides: TGCGCCAGCAGCCCCCAGACCGGGGAGCTGTTTTTT. Its translation: CASSPQTGELFF.

This clonotype occurred many times. The chain couples TRBV7-7 to TRBJ2-5; a weak D match, TRBD2 (5 bases). In germline, CDR1 is SSHAT, CDR2 FNYEAQ (reference sequence). Deletions cut 4 bases from V and 3 bases from J, with 9 bases between. This CDR3 region has 13 residues. CDR3 sequence: CASSSGLEETQYF. Here the CDR3 DNA reads TGTGCCAGCAGCTCCGGACTGGAAGAGACCCAGTACTTC. Based on the CDR3 plus reference TRBV7-7 and TRBJ2-5, the full variable domain is GAGVSQSPRYKVTKRGQDVTLRCDPISSHATLYWYQQALGQGPEFLTYFNYEAQPDKSGLPSDRFSAERPEGSISTLTIQRTEQRDSAMYRCASSSGLEETQYFGPGTRLLVL.

This clonotype was counted ten times or more. The J gene is TRBJ2-7, the V gene TRBV29-1; TRBD2 is a possible D gene (5 bases). Germline CDR1 is SQVTM and CDR2 is ANQGSEA. V was trimmed by 3 bases and J by 2 bases, leaving 17 bases between them. This CDR3 is 15 amino acids long. CDR3 sequence reads: CSVDPGGSGTYEQYF. The DNA for the CDR3 is TGCAGCGTTGATCCGGGCGGGTCCGGAACCTACGAGCAGTACTTC.

In this sample, this clonotype turned up many times. The chain is built from TRBV11-2 and TRBJ2-5; D is uncertain. Germline-derived CDR1 and CDR2 are SGHAT and FQNNGV. The V gene lost 0 bases and the J gene lost 6 bases, with 11 bases spanning the gap. This CDR3 has 14 amino acids. DNA of the CDR3: TGTGCCAGCAGCTTAGAAGCTTCTACGAAGACCCAGTACTTC. It translates to CASSLEASTKTQYF.

The V and J genes are TRBV20-1 and TRBJ2-7; 7 bases fit TRBD1. In germline, CDR1 is DFQATT, CDR2 SNEGSKA (reference sequence). CDR3 length: 13 amino acids. The J segment lost 2 bases and the V segment lost 3 bases, leaving 4 bases of the junction unmatched. The CDR3 nucleotides read TGCAGTGCTAGTCGACAGGGTACCTACGAGCAGTACTTC. Translation: CSASRQGTYEQYF.

The chain employs TRBV29-1 and TRBJ2-1; no definite D call. From germline, CDR1 is SQVTM and CDR2 ANQGSEA. V dropped 2 bases and J dropped 2 bases, with 10 bases sitting between them. This CDR3 region has 14 residues. The CDR3 protein is CSVELAVAYNEQFF. CDR3 DNA sequence: TGCAGCGTTGAATTGGCGGTAGCCTACAATGAGCAGTTCTTC.

This clonotype was seen many times. The chain has TRBV9 and TRBJ1-2; D is uncertain. This CDR3 region has 14 residues. Germline-derived CDR1 and CDR2 are SGDLS and YYNGEE. V was shortened by 0 bases and J by 0 bases, with 6 bases between the two germline ends. CDR3 nucleotide sequence: TGTGCCAGCAGCGTAGGACTTTCTAACTATGGCTACACCTTC. Translating gives CASSVGLSNYGYTF.

At least ten counts were recorded for this clonotype. This chain uses TRBV10-3 with TRBJ2-1; no clear D gene. Germline values: CDR1 ENHRY, CDR2 SYGVKD. The germline V and J ends were trimmed by 2 bases and 9 bases, with 11 bases remaining between them. The CDR3 length is 13 residues. In nucleotides, the CDR3 is TGTGCCATCAGTGAGGAGAGATCGGGTGAGCAGTTCTTC. Amino acids: CAISEERSGEQFF.

Ten or more counts support this clonotype. The V and J genes are TRBV28 and TRBJ1-2; D ambiguous. CDR1 MDHEN and CDR2 SYDVKM come from the germline V gene. The V end lost 6 bases, the J end lost 4 bases, and 9 bases lay between the germline ends. This CDR3 comprises 12 residues. CDR3 residues: CASSHDTYGYTF. The CDR3 DNA sequence: TGTGCCAGCAGCCATGACACCTATGGCTACACCTTC.

The rearrangement joins TRBV6-1 to TRBJ1-1, with D possibly TRBD1 on 5 matching bases. CDR1 MNHNS and CDR2 SASEGT come from the germline V gene. The CDR3 runs to 15 residues. Trimming shortened V by 5 bases and J by 0 bases, and 13 bases separated the two germline ends. CDR3 nucleotides: TGTGCCAGCAGTCCATCGGGGGTTTTGAACACTGAAGCTTTCTTT. Protein product: CASSPSGVLNTEAFF.

In regard to this clonotype: A clone one base away is much larger, so this may be a read error. The rearrangement joins TRBV9 to TRBJ2-7; TRBD1 is a possible D gene (6 bases). Germline lookup yields CDR1 SGDLS and CDR2 YYNGEE. The CDR3 length is 19 residues. Trimming removed 7 bases from V and 3 bases from J, with 32 bases in between. CDR3 nucleotides: TGTGCCAGCGGCGGCGCGCGACGGGACACAAAAAGAAGAGACTACGAGCAGTACTTC. Translating it yields CASGGARRDTKRRDYEQYF.

This clonotype has more than one count but fewer than ten. This sequence joins TRBV27 and TRBJ2-7, with D maybe TRBD1 (6 bases). Germline CDR1 is MNHEY and CDR2 is SMNVEV (reference sequence). The CDR3 sequence is 13 residues long. V lost 5 bases, J lost 3 bases, and 11 bases lay in between. The CDR3 DNA follows: TGTGCCAGCAGTGGACAGCCTAACTACGAGCAGTACTTC. It codes for CASSGQPNYEQYF.

The rearrangement links TRBV20-1 to TRBJ2-1; TRBD2 matches 12 bases. The CDR3 has 17 residues. Germline V lookup: CDR1 DFQATT, CDR2 SNEGSKA (reference sequence). V lost 0 bases and J lost 10; bases outside the gene matches: 13. The CDR3 spells CSARDAKATSGRREQFF. CDR3 sequence (DNA): TGCAGTGCTAGAGACGCCAAAGCGACTAGCGGGAGACGAGAGCAGTTCTTC.

This clonotype was observed a few times. The DNA of the CDR3 is TGTGCCAGCAGCGTAGGCGGCGCAGGGAGCTCCTACGAGCAGTACTTC. It codes for CASSVGGAGSSYEQYF. V and J are TRBV9 and TRBJ2-7; D possibly matches TRBD1 or TRBD2 (5 bases each). Trimming shortened V by 0 bases and J by 0 bases, and 13 bases separated the two germline ends. Germline CDR1 SGDLS, CDR2 YYNGEE. This CDR3 is built from 16 residues.

Remarks on this clonotype: A much bigger clone sits one base away, suggesting this may be a read error. The V call is TRBV3-2, the J call TRBJ2-7. TRBV3-2 is a pseudogene segment. The length of the CDR3 is 11 residues. CDR3 sequence: CVSSQGLEQYF. In DNA form, the CDR3 reads TGTGTCAGCAGCCAAGGGCTCGAGCAGTACTTC.

CDR3 sequence (DNA): TGCAGTGCTAGAGGGGGCCGAACAGATACGCAGTATTTT. Translated: CSARGGRTDTQYF. The chain couples TRBV20-1 to TRBJ2-3; D might be TRBD1 (5 bases). Per the germline V gene, CDR1 is DFQATT and CDR2 is SNEGSKA (reference sequence). V lost 1 base and J 3 bases, leaving 8 bases between the germline ends. The CDR3 consists of 13 residues.

This clonotype was found a few times. V usage is TRBV29-1 and J usage is TRBJ2-7; D gene uncertain. The CDR3 spans 13 residues. The V end lost 4 bases, the J end lost 0 bases, and 10 bases lay between the germline ends. The V gene's germline CDR1 is SQVTM and CDR2 ANQGSEA. The CDR3, as DNA: TGCAGCGTTGCTACGGAAAGCTCCTACGAGCAGTACTTC. Translating gives CSVATESSYEQYF.

With respect to this clonotype: This may be a read error: a much more frequent sequence differs by one nucleotide. The CDR3 does not close with the conserved phenylalanine or tryptophan, likely indicating a read error. The chain combines TRBV5-4 with TRBJ1-1; D remains unclear. The CDR3 totals 13 residues. Germline V gene sequence: CDR1 SGHNT, CDR2 YYREEE (reference sequence). V was cut by 1 base and J by 5 bases, with 9 bases left in between. The CDR3 DNA follows: TGTGCCAGCAGCTTGAGGGATTGGACTGAAGCTTTCTTA. It encodes CASSLRDWTEAFL.